Listed here are 5 T cell receptor beta chains from one sample, sequenced in a study of T-cell memory formation after mild COVID-19. TCRdb reanalysed the 5' RACE reads using MiXCR and keeps one entry per CDR3 protein. The sample lists hundreds of thousands of distinct CDR3 sequences; 28% were seen once. The sample comprised PBMCs or a T cell subset sorted from them (not recorded which). Source of these receptors: an adult woman who had mild COVID-19 (a few samples of this study predate the infection). Cell type and time point are not known.

This clonotype has a handful of counts. The CDR3: CASSSADEQYF. DNA of the CDR3: TGCGCCAGCAGCTCGGCGGACGAGCAGTACTTC. The chain carries TRBV5-1 and TRBJ2-7; D gene unclear. CDR1 and CDR2 from the germline V gene are SGHRS and YFSETQ. Trimming stripped 3 bases from V and 5 bases from J, with 6 bases between. CDR3 size: 11 residues.

The chain combines TRBV29-1 with TRBJ2-1; 8 positions agree with TRBD1. CDR3 length: 16 residues. Trimming at V came to 0 bases and at J to 2 bases, leaving 6 bases not matched to a gene. Germline V lookup: CDR1 SQVTM, CDR2 ANQGSEA. CDR3 loop: CSVEDFWDRTYNEQFF. The CDR3 DNA reads TGCAGCGTTGAAGATTTTTGGGACAGGACCTACAATGAGCAGTTCTTC.

Only a few counts were recorded for this clonotype. The CDR3 loop is CASSRKGTGQAHEQYF. The CDR3 nucleotides are TGTGCCAGCAGCCGCAAAGGGACGGGACAGGCCCACGAGCAGTACTTC. This chain connects TRBV21-1 to TRBJ2-7; the table gives TRBD1 as D, unverified against the DNA. TRBV21-1 is deemed a pseudogene. The CDR3 is 16 amino acids.

This clonotype was counted only a few times. The V and J genes are TRBV4-2 and TRBJ2-1, with 9 bases identical to TRBD1. The CDR3 has 14 residues. The V gene's germline CDR1 is LGHNA and CDR2 YNFKEQ. V shed 3 bases and J 9 bases; nucleotides not matched to a gene: 6. The CDR3 DNA reads TGTGCCAGCAGCCAGTTTGGACAGGGGCGTGAGCAGTTCTTC. This encodes CASSQFGQGREQFF.

The V gene is TRBV5-4, the J gene TRBJ2-3; D unresolved. The V end was cut by 6 bases, the J end by 4 bases, with 9 bases between. CDR1 is SGHNT, CDR2 YYREEE, per germline (reference sequence). This CDR3 has 12 residues. The CDR3 bases are TGTGCCAGCATCGGAGCTTCAGATACGCAGTATTTT. This translates into CASIGASDTQYF. Filled out from reference TRBV5-4 and TRBJ2-3, the complete variable domain reads ETGVTQSPTHLIKTRGQQVTLRCSSQSGHNTVSWYQQALGQGPQFIFQYYREEENGRGNFPPRFSGLQFPNYSSELNVNALELDDSALYLCASIGASDTQYFGPGTRLTVL.